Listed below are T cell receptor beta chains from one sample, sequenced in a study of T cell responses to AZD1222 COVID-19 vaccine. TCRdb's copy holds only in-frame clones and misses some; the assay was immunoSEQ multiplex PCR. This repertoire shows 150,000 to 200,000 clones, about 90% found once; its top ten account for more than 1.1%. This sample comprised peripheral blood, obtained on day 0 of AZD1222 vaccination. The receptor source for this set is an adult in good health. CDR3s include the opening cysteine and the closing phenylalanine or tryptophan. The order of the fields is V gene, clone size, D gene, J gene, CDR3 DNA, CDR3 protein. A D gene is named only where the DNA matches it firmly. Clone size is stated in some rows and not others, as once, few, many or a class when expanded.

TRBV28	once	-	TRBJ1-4	TGTGCCAGCTGGACAGTGCCCGAAAAACTGTTTTTT	CASWTVPEKLFF
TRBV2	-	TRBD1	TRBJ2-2	TGTGCCAGCAGTTACTTCGGGACAGCGAACACCGGGGAGCTGTTTTTT	CASSYFGTANTGELFF
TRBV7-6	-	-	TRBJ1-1	TGTGCCAGCAGCTTTCCGGGAGAAGAAGCTTTCTTT	CASSFPGEEAFF
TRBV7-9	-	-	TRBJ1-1	TGTGCCAGCAGCTCGGAGGGGATCACTGAAGCTTTCTTT	CASSSEGITEAFF
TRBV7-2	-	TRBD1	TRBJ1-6	TGTGCCAGCAGCTTGGGCAGGGGGCAGCATTCACCCCTCCACTTT	CASSLGRGQHSPLHF
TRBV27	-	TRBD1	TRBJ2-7	TGTGCCAGCAGTTTCCCCGGACAGGGGGGTCGGGGCGAGCAGTACTTC	CASSFPGQGGRGEQYF
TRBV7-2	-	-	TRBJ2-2	TGTGCCAGCAGCTTAGGCGGTCCAACCGGGGAGCTGTTTTTT	CASSLGGPTGELFF
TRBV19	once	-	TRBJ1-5	TGTGCCAGTAGTATGGTCAGGGGATCGAATCAGCCCCAGCATTTT	CASSMVRGSNQPQHF
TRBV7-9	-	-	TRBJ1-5	TGTGCCAGCCGGACACTCGATAGCAATCAGCCCCAGCATTTT	CASRTLDSNQPQHF
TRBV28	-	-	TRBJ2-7	TGTGCCAGCAGGCCCTACAGCGTAGGCCCCTACGAGCAGTACTTC	CASRPYSVGPYEQYF
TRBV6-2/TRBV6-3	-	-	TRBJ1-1	TGTGCCAGCAGTTACCTAACGCAGGGCGCTGAAGCTTTCTTT	CASSYLTQGAEAFF
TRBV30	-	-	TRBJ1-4	TGTGCCTGGACCCCCGGGGGTGGTGTTGAAAAACTGTTTTTT	CAWTPGGGVEKLFF
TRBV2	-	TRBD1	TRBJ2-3	TGTGCCGGCCAGGACAGGGACACAGATACGCAGTATTTT	CAGQDRDTDTQYF
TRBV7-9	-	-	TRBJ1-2	TGTGCCAGCACCGACCCGTCGGGGGGCCCTAACTATGGCTACACCTTC	CASTDPSGGPNYGYTF
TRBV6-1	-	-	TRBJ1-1	TGTGCCAGCAGTGAAGCCGGGGACACTGAAGCTTTCTTT	CASSEAGDTEAFF
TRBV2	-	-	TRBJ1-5	TGTGCCAGCAGTTTACAGGCGAATCAGCCCCAGCATTTT	CASSLQANQPQHF
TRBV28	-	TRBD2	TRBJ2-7	TGTGCCAGCAGTACCCTTAGCGGGAGGAGATACGAGCAGTACTTC	CASSTLSGRRYEQYF
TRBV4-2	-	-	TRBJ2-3	TGTGCCAGCAGCCAAGATGCCCCAGCCCCCAGCATGCAGGGTAGGGGCACAGATACGCAGTATTTT	CASSQDAPAPSMQGRGTDTQYF
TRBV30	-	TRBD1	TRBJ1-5	TGTGCCTGGAGTGTAGGTCCAGGGGGCCCTCGGGGGCAGCCCCAGCATTTT	CAWSVGPGGPRGQPQHF
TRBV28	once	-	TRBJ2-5	TGTGCCAGCAGTTCAAGTACGTACCAAGAGACCCAGTACTTC	CASSSSTYQETQYF
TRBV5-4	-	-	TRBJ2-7	TGTGCCAGCAGCTTGGCACCACCCGGGCGGGAGCAGTACTTC	CASSLAPPGREQYF
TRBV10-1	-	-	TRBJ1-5	TGCGCCAGCAGTGTAACAGGGAAACGGCAGCCCCAGCATTTT	CASSVTGKRQPQHF
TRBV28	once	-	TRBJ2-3	TGTGCCAGCAGTTTTTCCCGAATTCTCACAGATACGCAGTATTTT	CASSFSRILTDTQYF
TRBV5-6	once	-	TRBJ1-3	TGTGCCAGCAGCTTCTCGGGAAACCTTGGAAACACCATATATTTT	CASSFSGNLGNTIYF
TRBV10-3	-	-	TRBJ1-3	TGTGCCATCAGTGACGGCCACCCCTCTGGAAACACCATATATTTT	CAISDGHPSGNTIYF
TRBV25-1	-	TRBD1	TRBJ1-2	TGTGCCAGCACCGACCCGGGACAGGGTGACTATGGCTACACCTTC	CASTDPGQGDYGYTF
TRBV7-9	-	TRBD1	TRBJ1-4	TGTGCCAGCAGCTTAGCGGAGAGGACAGGGGGGCAAGAAAAACTGTTTTTT	CASSLAERTGGQEKLFF
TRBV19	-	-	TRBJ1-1	TGTGCCAGTACGGCCCGGGGCCCTGAAGCTTTCTTT	CASTARGPEAFF
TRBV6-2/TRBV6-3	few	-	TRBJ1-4	TGTGCCAGCAGCCCGGGTCTGGCGCCTGAAAATGAAAAACTGTTTTTT	CASSPGLAPENEKLFF
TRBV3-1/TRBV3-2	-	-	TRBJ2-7	TGTGCCAGCAGCCCTTCCTACGAGCAGTACTTC	CASSPSYEQYF
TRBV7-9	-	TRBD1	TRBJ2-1	TGTGCCAGCAGCTTGACAGGGATAGGAATGGATGAGCAGTTCTTC	CASSLTGIGMDEQFF
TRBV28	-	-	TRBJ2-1	TGTGCCAGCAGTTTGGACGGACACAATGAGCAGTTCTTC	CASSLDGHNEQFF
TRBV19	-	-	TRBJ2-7	TGTGCCACTAAGTCGGACAGTATCCTCTACGAGCAGTACTTC	CATKSDSILYEQYF
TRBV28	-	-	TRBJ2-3	TGTGCCAGCAGTTTCCCAGAGGTCACAGATACGCAGTATTTT	CASSFPEVTDTQYF
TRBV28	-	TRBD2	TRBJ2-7	TGTGCCAGCACGGTAGCGGGAGTAAGCTACGAGCAGTACTTC	CASTVAGVSYEQYF
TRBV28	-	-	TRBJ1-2	TGTGCCAGCAGTTCGCCCTTGGACAGTGCAACGAGGGGCTACACCTTC	CASSSPLDSATRGYTF
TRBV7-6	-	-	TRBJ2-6	TGTGCCAGCAGCTTAGCTTCGGGGTTTGGGGCCAACGTCCTGACTTTC	CASSLASGFGANVLTF
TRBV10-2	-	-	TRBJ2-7	TGCGCCAGCGAGGGGAGCGAGGTCTACGAGCAGTACTTC	CASEGSEVYEQYF
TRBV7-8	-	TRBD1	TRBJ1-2	TGTGCCAGCAGTCTCGGGGCGGGACAGGGTGCTGGCTACACCTTC	CASSLGAGQGAGYTF
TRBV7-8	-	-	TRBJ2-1	TGTGCCAGCAGCTTAGAGCTAGCCCCCCTTCACAATGAGCAGTTCTTC	CASSLELAPLHNEQFF
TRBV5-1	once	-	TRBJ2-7	TGCGCCAGCAGCCCGGAGATCGAGCAGTACTTC	CASSPEIEQYF
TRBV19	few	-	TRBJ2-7	TGTGCCAGTAGTATGGGACACAACTACGAGCAGTACTTC	CASSMGHNYEQYF
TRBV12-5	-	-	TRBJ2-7	TGTGCTAGTGGTTTCGGGAACTCCTACGAGCAGTACTTC	CASGFGNSYEQYF
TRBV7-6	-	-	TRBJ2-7	TGTGCCAGCAGCTTCGGGAAGGGCGAGCAGTACTTC	CASSFGKGEQYF
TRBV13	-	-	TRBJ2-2	TGTGCCAGCAGCTTTTGGAACACCGGGGAGCTGTTTTTT	CASSFWNTGELFF
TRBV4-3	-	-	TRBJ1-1	TGCGCCAGCAGCCAAGATAGTTCCACCCACACTGAAGCTTTCTTT	CASSQDSSTHTEAFF
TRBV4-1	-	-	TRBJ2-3	TGCGCCAGCAGCCAAGTCGCTCTGGTAGATACGCAGTATTTT	CASSQVALVDTQYF
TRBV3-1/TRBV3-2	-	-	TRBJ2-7	TGTGCCAGCAGCCAAACCTTCGGGGCGCGAGAGCAGTACTTC	CASSQTFGAREQYF